This is a list of T cell receptor beta chains from one sample in a study of blood T cell repertoires in COVID-19. TCRdb's table, derived via immunoSEQ multiplex PCR, lists solely in-frame clones and lacks some. The sample yields some 270,000 clones, 86% seen once. Sequencing was done on a sample of peripheral blood. All receptors derive from a woman of 80 years or more with COVID-19, enrolled during active disease. Each CDR3 is given with its conserved first and last residue. The order of the fields is V gene, clone size, J gene, CDR3 protein. Expanded clones get a size class; other rows say once, few or many, or leave the size out.

V gene: TRBV7-2
clone size: .
J gene: TRBJ1-6
CDR3 protein: CASSTVQGAPLHF

V gene: TRBV28
clone size: .
J gene: TRBJ1-2
CDR3 protein: CASSLSGQGGYTF

V gene: TRBV28
clone size: .
J gene: TRBJ2-6
CDR3 protein: CASSIAGAVHGANVLTF

V gene: TRBV9
clone size: .
J gene: TRBJ1-2
CDR3 protein: CASSEGRDYGYTF

V gene: TRBV30
clone size: .
J gene: TRBJ1-5
CDR3 protein: CAWSVFESPDRESNQPQHF

V gene: TRBV5-1
clone size: .
J gene: TRBJ2-2
CDR3 protein: CASSSAAGLGTGELFF

V gene: TRBV29-1
clone size: few
J gene: TRBJ1-1
CDR3 protein: CSVAEGRNTEAFF

V gene: TRBV28
clone size: .
J gene: TRBJ1-1
CDR3 protein: CASSLRVSRTEAFF

V gene: TRBV6-1
clone size: once
J gene: TRBJ1-2
CDR3 protein: CASSEAGGRVNGYTF

V gene: TRBV2
clone size: .
J gene: TRBJ1-6
CDR3 protein: CASSVQGGDNSPLHF

V gene: TRBV2
clone size: .
J gene: TRBJ1-1
CDR3 protein: CASTRTGSTEAFF

V gene: TRBV25-1
clone size: .
J gene: TRBJ1-2
CDR3 protein: CASSRGADYGYTF

V gene: TRBV28
clone size: .
J gene: TRBJ2-2
CDR3 protein: CASSLPGQRDGELFF

V gene: TRBV7-9
clone size: .
J gene: TRBJ1-6
CDR3 protein: CASSYSGGGSSPLHF

V gene: TRBV3-1/TRBV3-2
clone size: .
J gene: TRBJ1-2
CDR3 protein: CASSQDGGFGYTF

V gene: TRBV7-2
clone size: .
J gene: TRBJ1-4
CDR3 protein: CASSHNEKLFF

V gene: TRBV7-9
clone size: .
J gene: TRBJ1-6
CDR3 protein: CASSPRQGNNSPLHF

V gene: TRBV7-2
clone size: .
J gene: TRBJ2-2
CDR3 protein: CASSPHNMNTGELFF

V gene: TRBV12-3/TRBV12-4
clone size: .
J gene: TRBJ2-1
CDR3 protein: CASSSWGQAQFF

V gene: TRBV18
clone size: .
J gene: TRBJ1-6
CDR3 protein: CASSLSQGFYESPLHF

V gene: TRBV7-2
clone size: .
J gene: TRBJ1-2
CDR3 protein: CASRPQGNYGYTF

V gene: TRBV6-4
clone size: .
J gene: TRBJ2-7
CDR3 protein: CASAITGGSTEQYF

V gene: TRBV5-1
clone size: .
J gene: TRBJ2-2
CDR3 protein: CASSLAQGSTGELFF

V gene: TRBV19
clone size: .
J gene: TRBJ2-7
CDR3 protein: CASSPPNRWEQYF

V gene: TRBV5-4
clone size: .
J gene: TRBJ1-1
CDR3 protein: CASSFGGGRKNTEAFF

V gene: TRBV10-3
clone size: .
J gene: TRBJ2-2
CDR3 protein: CAISVVRGTNTGELFF

V gene: TRBV18
clone size: once
J gene: TRBJ1-1
CDR3 protein: CASSPLQGMNTEAFF

V gene: TRBV18
clone size: once
J gene: TRBJ1-3
CDR3 protein: CASSPINSGGNTIYF

V gene: TRBV7-9
clone size: .
J gene: TRBJ1-5
CDR3 protein: CASSSYSNQPQHF

V gene: TRBV5-6
clone size: few
J gene: TRBJ1-1
CDR3 protein: CARSERATEAFF

V gene: TRBV5-4
clone size: .
J gene: TRBJ2-3
CDR3 protein: CASSLSMLRGDTQYF

V gene: TRBV28
clone size: .
J gene: TRBJ1-2
CDR3 protein: CASTPTGRYGYTF

V gene: TRBV28
clone size: once
J gene: TRBJ1-4
CDR3 protein: CASSYLQGGNEKLFF

V gene: TRBV19
clone size: .
J gene: TRBJ1-1
CDR3 protein: CASNIRGNSTEAFF

V gene: TRBV7-8
clone size: .
J gene: TRBJ2-1
CDR3 protein: CASSLASGYNEQFF

V gene: TRBV15
clone size: .
J gene: TRBJ1-6
CDR3 protein: CATSRSNQGAGNNSPLHF

V gene: TRBV5-1
clone size: .
J gene: TRBJ1-1
CDR3 protein: CASSGVLPGDTEAFF

V gene: TRBV5-5
clone size: .
J gene: TRBJ1-2
CDR3 protein: CASRMDSLANYGYTF

V gene: TRBV4-1
clone size: .
J gene: TRBJ2-1
CDR3 protein: CASSQFSGGAAEQFF

V gene: TRBV5-4
clone size: .
J gene: TRBJ2-3
CDR3 protein: CASSSKTDTDTQYF

V gene: TRBV28
clone size: .
J gene: TRBJ1-2
CDR3 protein: CASSFGDRDYGYTF

V gene: TRBV5-1
clone size: .
J gene: TRBJ1-1
CDR3 protein: CASSLEPGASTEAFF

V gene: TRBV2
clone size: .
J gene: TRBJ2-5
CDR3 protein: CASRRDFQETQYF

V gene: TRBV3-1/TRBV3-2
clone size: .
J gene: TRBJ1-2
CDR3 protein: CASRDTGLGYTF

V gene: TRBV28
clone size: .
J gene: TRBJ2-1
CDR3 protein: CASIGGTFEQFF

V gene: TRBV4-3
clone size: .
J gene: TRBJ1-5
CDR3 protein: CASSQQGSNQPQHF

V gene: TRBV7-2
clone size: .
J gene: TRBJ1-1
CDR3 protein: CASSLPGNTEAFF

V gene: TRBV12-3/TRBV12-4
clone size: .
J gene: TRBJ1-2
CDR3 protein: CASSLGGRGYTF

V gene: TRBV20-1
clone size: .
J gene: TRBJ2-6
CDR3 protein: CSARDRGVLTF

V gene: TRBV11-2
clone size: .
J gene: TRBJ1-6
CDR3 protein: CASTRGGTGGNSPLHF